This TCR beta chain was observed in a study of T cells after yellow fever vaccination. 5'RACE template switching generated TCR cDNA, adding a universal primer site and UMIs. From the 5' RACE reads, TCRdb called clonotypes with MiXCR, one entry per CDR3 protein. The data show some 260,000 distinct CDR3 sequences, approximately 5.2% seen once. The CDR3 extends over 14 amino acids. V was shortened by 0 bases and J by 8 bases, with 12 bases between the two germline ends. Germline CDR1 reads SGDLS; CDR2 reads YYNGEE. In its sample, this clonotype was seen many times. What it binds is not known. Study-level points and caveats: Subsequent booster samples again held most clones from primary vaccination (96% CD4, about 90% CD8). Abundant bulk-population clonotypes could contaminate the FACS-sorted repertoires.

The specimen comprised CD4+ T cells sorted from PBMCs, sampled on the day of the yellow fever booster vaccination. The sequence derives from a man between 18 and 29 years old who received the YFV17D yellow fever vaccine. This chain connects TRBV9 to TRBJ2-1, with D possibly matching TRBD1 (6 bases). In DNA, the CDR3 is TGTGCCAGCAGCGTAGCCCCAGGGGTGGATGAGCAGTTCTTC. Its protein is CASSVAPGVDEQFF.